The following is a T cell receptor beta chain sequence with its context. Its antigen specificity is not known. No base quality values were provided; no much bigger clone lies one nucleotide off. To demonstrate the VDJtools post-analysis software, TCR beta repertoires were profiled from the peripheral blood of roughly 12 young patients with multiple sclerosis. Multiple sclerosis patients were children and adolescents aged about 6 to 15 years. These data come from a study of post-analysis software for immune sequencing data (dated by TCRdb to between 2014 and 2016). With regard to the full study: Recorded disease courses included relapsing-remitting, secondary progressive and progressive-relapsing multiple sclerosis, with some patients lacking subtype annotation. The patient repertoires were set against about eleven previously published healthy control repertoires from donors whose ages ranged from about 6 to 25 years. A subset of samples was prepared in parallel using single-end sample barcoding, then pooled and co-amplified after Illumina adapter ligation.

Libraries were constructed by PCR. The run used an Illumina HiSeq 2500. Unique molecular identifiers were incorporated into TCR beta cDNA libraries to reduce PCR and sequencing biases. Approximately 500,000 cDNA molecules were obtained per 1 to 10 million input T cells, so each molecule approximated one T cell. The same protocol used for the earlier healthy control dataset was applied to prepare and sequence the patient libraries. Samples belonging to the same batch were prepared together, multiplexed and sequenced on a shared HiSeq lane. For the original study's pipeline: MIGEC handled the raw barcoded reads, throwing out single-read molecular identifier groups before consensus assembly and CDR3 extraction. VDJtools was used for post-analysis of the clonotype tables, with diversity normalized by down-sampling every dataset to the smallest sample size. Repertoire overlap clustering matched CDR3 amino acid but not nucleotide sequences to correct batch-related cross-sample contamination. TCRdb reanalyzed the raw reads on its own, using fastp at Q25 for trimming and MiXCR for clone calling, and kept in-frame beta chains. Every CDR3 protein is listed once, alongside the most common genes and DNA of its rows. The V and J calls and clone size are TCRdb's, not the authors'. The sample data list hundreds of thousands of distinct CDR3 sequences, and around 27% of these were observed just once. The ten largest clonotypes hold 0.55% to 0.65% of the sample.

Study-wide conclusions, independent of this receptor: Compared with controls, multiple sclerosis patients had significantly lower normalized Chao1 diversity, a finding suggesting substantial peripheral T-cell clonal expansion. Patients showed significantly higher frequencies than controls for about five TRBV segments, among them TRBV5-6, TRBV5-1 and TRBV20-1. The multiple sclerosis patient group was slightly younger than the control group. Direct clustering with F measure showed strong co-clustering of samples prepared in the same batch, prompting a batch-effect correction.

From the cysteine up to the phenylalanine, the CDR3 has a length of 19 residues. The retained sequence is limited to the CDR3, 57 bases, with the frame set at the first base. Deletion took 0 bases off V and 0 bases off J, with a span of 18 bases between the germline ends. Taken from the germline V gene, the CDR1 and CDR2 loops are SGHAT and FQNNGV. The chain is assembled from TRBV11-2 and TRBJ2-1; the D gene is perhaps TRBD2, on 6 matching bases. Material: blood. The clonotype was recovered from a girl aged 10-17 years with multiple sclerosis. The nucleotide sequence is given as TGTGCCAGCAGCTTAGATATGACCGGGAGCGTTAGCTCCTACAATGAGCAGTTCTTC. Protein translation: CASSLDMTGSVSSYNEQFF.